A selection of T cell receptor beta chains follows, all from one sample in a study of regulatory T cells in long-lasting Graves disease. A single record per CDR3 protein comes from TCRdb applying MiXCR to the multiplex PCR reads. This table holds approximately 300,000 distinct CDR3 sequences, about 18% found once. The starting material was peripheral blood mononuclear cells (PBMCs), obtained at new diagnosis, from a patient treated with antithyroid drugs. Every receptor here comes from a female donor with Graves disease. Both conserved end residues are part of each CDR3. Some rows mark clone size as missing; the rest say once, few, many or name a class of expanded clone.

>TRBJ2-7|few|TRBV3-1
CASSRTRGISSYEQYF
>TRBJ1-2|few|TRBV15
CATSRGGGPGYTF
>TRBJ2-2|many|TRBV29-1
CSVRGRPGTGENTGELFF
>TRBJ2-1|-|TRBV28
CASSFPGGGNEQFF
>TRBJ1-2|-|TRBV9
CASNIQGAYGYTF
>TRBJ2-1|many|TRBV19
CASSLDRVNEQFF
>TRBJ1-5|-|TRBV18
CASSPETGGNQPQHF
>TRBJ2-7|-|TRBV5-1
CASSLKDPSYEQYF
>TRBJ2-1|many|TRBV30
CAWGMGAHEQFF
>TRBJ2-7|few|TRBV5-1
CVSKRTSLDEQYF
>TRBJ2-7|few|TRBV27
CASSAGQGIYEQYF
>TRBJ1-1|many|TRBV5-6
CASSRKAVSEAFF
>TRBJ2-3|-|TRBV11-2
CASSLNRRDTDTQYF
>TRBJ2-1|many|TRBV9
CASSTSWAGGYNEQFF
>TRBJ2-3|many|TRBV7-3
CASSDPSDSTDTQYF
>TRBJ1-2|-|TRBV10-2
CASSDNLWDRVSGYTF
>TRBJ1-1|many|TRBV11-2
CASSLDREVDTEAFF
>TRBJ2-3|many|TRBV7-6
CASSLARPSGNTDTQYF
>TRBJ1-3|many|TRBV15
CATSRDRGGNTIYF
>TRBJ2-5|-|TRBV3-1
CASTPRGRETHYF
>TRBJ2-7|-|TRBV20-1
CSAAGVGAGNSYEQYF
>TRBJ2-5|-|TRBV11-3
CVSSLAARASQETQYF
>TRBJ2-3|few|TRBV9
CASSVESSTDTQYF
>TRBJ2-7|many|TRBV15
CATSSASASSYEQYF
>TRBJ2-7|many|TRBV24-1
CATSKQGNEQYF
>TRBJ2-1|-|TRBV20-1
CSVTSSSYNEQFF